Presented here are 26 T cell receptor beta chains from one specimen sequenced in a study of blood T cell repertoires in COVID-19. TCRdb's copy holds only in-frame clones and misses some; the assay was immunoSEQ multiplex PCR. This table has 65,000 to 70,000 clones, roughly 84% appearing once. Sequences were obtained from peripheral blood. The receptors were gathered from a middle-aged man with acute or convalescent COVID-19.

The chain combines TRBV7-3 with TRBJ2-3; 7 bases agree with TRBD2. Germline V gene lookup returns CDR1 SGHTA and CDR2 FQGTGA. The V and J ends lost 8 bases and 6 bases, in that order; junction bases with no gene match: 8. The length of the CDR3 is 13 residues. The CDR3, as DNA: TGTGCCAGCGCGGCGGGAGAGGAGGATACGCAGTATTTT. Protein product: CASAAGEEDTQYF. The full variable domain, in which reference TRBV7-3 and TRBJ2-3 provide the parts outside the CDR3, is GAGVSQTPSNKVTEKGKYVELRCDPISGHTALYWYRQSLGQGPEFLIYFQGTGAADDSGLPNDRFFAVRPEGSVSTLKIQRTERGDSAVYLCASAAGEEDTQYFGPGTRLTVL.

The J gene is TRBJ1-1, the V gene TRBV5-4; 7 positions agree with TRBD1. CDR1 and CDR2 (germline): SGHNT, YYREEE (reference sequence). J lost 0 bases, V lost 4 bases, and 9 bases had no gene match. This CDR3 is built from 16 residues. The DNA of the CDR3 is TGTGCCAGCAGCCCCGGACAGGCGTCTATGAACACTGAAGCTTTCTTT. Amino acids: CASSPGQASMNTEAFF.

V and J are TRBV10-3 and TRBJ1-3; 7 positions match TRBD1. Germline CDR1 reads ENHRY; CDR2 reads SYGVKD. The CDR3 contains 15 residues. Trimming cost V 0 bases and J 1 base; bases outside gene matches: 0. The CDR3 reads CAISESTGSGNTIYF. In nucleotides, the CDR3 is TGTGCCATCAGTGAGTCGACAGGGTCTGGAAACACCATATATTTT.

The chain couples TRBV18 to TRBJ1-6, with 9 nucleotides matching TRBD1. In germline, CDR1 is KGHSH, CDR2 LQKENI. The V gene end was trimmed by 3 bases and the J gene end by 10 bases; junction bases not matched to a gene: 7. The CDR3 spans 15 residues. CDR3 sequence reads: CASSPGQGRGSPLHF. CDR3 DNA: TGTGCCAGCTCACCGGGACAGGGAAGAGGGTCACCCCTCCACTTT.

The V gene is TRBV18, the J gene TRBJ2-7, with D maybe TRBD1 (6 bases). Germline V gene data show CDR1 as KGHSH and CDR2 as LQKENI. Trimming shortened V by 2 bases and J by 4 bases, and 12 bases separated the two germline ends. CDR3 length: 14 residues. The CDR3 is CASSPSGVRYEQYF. The CDR3 DNA reads TGTGCCAGCTCACCATCAGGGGTCCGATACGAGCAGTACTTC.

In this sample, this clone turned up once. This chain uses TRBV5-6 with TRBJ1-2; 7 bases agree with TRBD1. V lost 5 bases and J lost 4; bases outside the gene matches: 11. CDR1 is SGHDT and CDR2 is YYEEEE in the germline V gene. This CDR3 has 15 amino acids. In DNA, the CDR3 is TGTGCCAGCAGTTTTCTGGACAGGAGAGGCTATGGCTACACCTTC. This codes for CASSFLDRRGYGYTF.

V is TRBV11-2 and J is TRBJ2-2, with TRBD1 identical over 9 bases. V trimming: 4 bases; J trimming: 7 bases; junction bases outside the gene matches: 10. The CDR3 has 16 amino acids. Germline CDR1 is SGHAT and CDR2 is FQNNGV. The CDR3 protein is CASSSYPGQGGGELFF. CDR3 nucleotide sequence: TGTGCCAGCAGCTCATACCCGGGACAGGGTGGCGGGGAGCTGTTTTTT.

J is TRBJ1-1 and V is TRBV21-1. TRBV21-1 is tagged as a pseudogene. The CDR3 contains 11 residues. CDR3 in amino acids: CASSRDCEAFF. CDR3 sequence (DNA): TGTGCCAGCAGCCGGGACTGTGAAGCTTTCTTT.

This clone has just one count. The rearrangement joins TRBV25-1 to TRBJ1-6; D gene uncertain. Germline CDR1 is MGHDK and CDR2 is SYGVNS. This CDR3 is 15 amino acids long. V lost 0 bases and J 9 bases, leaving 12 bases between the germline ends. The CDR3 sequence: CASSEYREWGSPLHF. The CDR3 coding sequence is TGTGCCAGCAGTGAATATCGGGAATGGGGTTCACCCCTCCACTTT.

The chain joins TRBV28 to TRBJ2-5, with TRBD2 matching over 14 bases. V trimming: 6 bases; J trimming: 5 bases; junction bases outside the gene matches: 17. The CDR3 sequence is 19 residues long. Germline V gene sequence: CDR1 MDHEN, CDR2 SYDVKM. This chain's CDR3 is CASRAGTSGSWAVWETQYF. In DNA form, the CDR3 reads TGTGCCAGCAGGGCCGGGACTAGCGGGAGTTGGGCTGTGTGGGAGACCCAGTACTTC.

This chain links TRBV5-1 with TRBJ2-5, with unresolved D. Germline CDR1 is SGHRS and CDR2 is YFSETQ. The CDR3 sequence is 14 residues long. With 4 bases removed from V and 4 bases from J, the gap between germline ends came to 14 bases. CDR3 DNA sequence: TGCGCCAGCAGCGAGGAGCGAGGTGGAGAGACCCAGTACTTC. Its protein is CASSEERGGETQYF.

For this clone: The same CDR3 arises from other DNA sequences in this sample as well. The chain carries TRBV5-1 and TRBJ2-5; D unclear. The V end lost 1 base, the J end lost 5 bases, and 9 bases lay between the germline ends. The CDR3 spans 13 residues. The V gene's germline CDR1 is SGHRS and CDR2 YFSETQ. The CDR3 DNA reads as TGCGCCAGCAGCTTGTCCGGGTCCGAGACCCAGTACTTC. This gives the protein CASSLSGSETQYF.

In this sample, this clone turned up a few times. This chain connects TRBV3-1 (or the pseudogene TRBV3-2) to TRBJ2-7; the match to TRBD1 covers 10 bases. CDR3 length: 15 amino acids. Germline V gene lookup returns CDR1 LGHDT and CDR2 YNNKEL (reference sequence). Unmatched junction bases numbered 5, after V lost 4 bases and J lost 2 bases. CDR3 bases: TGTGCCAGCAGCCCGGGACAGGGGTCCCCCTACGAGCAGTACTTC. This translates into CASSPGQGSPYEQYF.

On this clone itself: Compared with germline, one end of the junction differs, possibly owing to a read error. This chain connects TRBV6-2 or TRBV6-3 to TRBJ2-7; TRBD1 is a possible D gene (6 bases). The germline V gene has CDR1 MNHEY and CDR2 SVGEGT. CDR3 length equals 14 residues. The CDR3 reads CASTYSTGLYEQYF. In DNA form, the CDR3 reads TGTGCCAGCACTTACTCGACAGGCCTCTACGAGCAGTACTTC.

The rearrangement uses TRBV11-2 and TRBJ1-6; a possible D gene is TRBD1 (5 bases). V lost 6 bases to trimming and J lost 7 bases, with 16 bases between them. Germline CDR1 and CDR2: SGHAT and FQNNGV. This CDR3 is 15 amino acids long. The CDR3 region is CASRTAGEGNSPLHF. The CDR3 region has the DNA TGTGCCAGCAGGACGGCGGGGGAGGGGAATTCACCCCTCCACTTT. Supplemented by reference TRBV11-2 and TRBJ1-6, the full variable domain reads EAGVAQSPRYKIIEKRQSVAFWCNPISGHATLYWYQQILGQGPKLLIQFQNNGVVDDSQLPKDRFSAERLKGVDSTLKIQPAKLEDSAVYLCASRTAGEGNSPLHFGNGTRLTVT.

The chain couples TRBV27 to TRBJ2-7; the match to TRBD2 covers 7 bases. Germline assignment: CDR1 MNHEY and CDR2 SMNVEV (reference sequence). V lost 3 bases and J lost 1; bases outside the gene matches: 3. The CDR3 spans 14 residues. The CDR3 loop reads CASSFSSGSYEQYF. The CDR3 DNA reads TGTGCCAGCAGTTTTTCTAGCGGTTCCTACGAGCAGTACTTC.

The V call is TRBV28, the J call TRBJ1-2, with 7 bases matching TRBD1. The V segment lost 5 bases and the J segment 6 bases; nucleotides outside the gene matches: 3. CDR1 is MDHEN and CDR2 is SYDVKM in the germline V gene. CDR3 length: 12 residues. CDR3 residues: CASSRQGDGYTF. CDR3 DNA: TGTGCCAGCAGTCGACAGGGTGATGGCTACACCTTC.

This rearrangement joins TRBV5-4 to TRBJ1-3; 7 bases match TRBD1. CDR3 length equals 17 residues. Germline CDR1 is SGHNT and CDR2 is YYREEE (reference sequence). The V segment lost 1 base and the J segment 1 base; nucleotides outside the gene matches: 8. This chain's CDR3 is CASSLQGQPLSGNTIYF. The CDR3 bases are TGTGCCAGCAGCTTGCAGGGACAGCCTCTTTCTGGAAACACCATATATTTT.

For the CDR3, the DNA is TGCGCCAGCAGCAGACGGACAGGGGATGTCTATGGCTACACCTTC. It yields the protein CASSRRTGDVYGYTF. V is TRBV5-1 and J is TRBJ1-2, with 9 bases aligning to TRBD1. CDR3 length: 15 amino acids. Looked up from germline, CDR1 is SGHRS and CDR2 is YFSETQ. Trimming removed 4 bases from V and 4 bases from J; junction bases left unmatched: 8.

The chain has TRBV4-1 and TRBJ2-5; 9 bases line up with TRBD2. This CDR3 is built from 14 residues. Trimming cost V 1 base and J 8 bases; bases outside gene matches: 5. Germline V gene data show CDR1 as MGHRA and CDR2 as YSYEKL. In nucleotides, the CDR3 is TGCGCCAGCAGCCAAGGTTGGCGGGAGGGCACCCAGTACTTC. This translates into CASSQGWREGTQYF.

The rearrangement joins TRBV19 to TRBJ1-3; 8 bases are shared with TRBD1. The CDR3 runs to 15 residues. Trimming cost V 5 bases and J 2 bases; bases outside gene matches: 5. Germline lookup yields CDR1 LNHDA and CDR2 SQIVND (reference sequence). This CDR3 reads CASSPLDRAGNTIYF. CDR3 sequence (DNA): TGTGCCAGTAGTCCCTTGGACAGGGCTGGAAACACCATATATTTT.

The V and J genes are TRBV12-3 or TRBV12-4 and TRBJ2-1; D is perhaps TRBD2 (5 bases). V was shortened by 6 bases and J by 4 bases, with 7 bases between the two germline ends. CDR3 length equals 12 residues. CDR3 sequence (DNA): TGTGCCAGCAGCCGGACTTACAATGAGCAGTTCTTC. Translated, it gives CASSRTYNEQFF.

The V and J genes are TRBV18 and TRBJ2-6, with D possibly matching TRBD1 (6 bases). CDR1 and CDR2 (germline): KGHSH, LQKENI. This CDR3 comprises 15 residues. V lost 6 bases and J 7 bases, leaving 16 bases between the germline ends. CDR3: CASSLDRSGANVLTF. The CDR3 DNA sequence: TGTGCCAGCTCTCTTGACAGGTCCGGAGCCAACGTCCTGACTTTC.

The chain joins TRBV7-9 to TRBJ2-3; weak D call: TRBD1 (5 bases). The CDR3 sequence is 15 residues long. Germline V lookup: CDR1 SEHNR, CDR2 FQNEAQ (reference sequence). Trimming stripped 1 base from V and 0 bases from J, with 8 bases between. The CDR3 DNA reads as TGTGCCAGCAGCTTAGGCAGGGATAGCACAGATACGCAGTATTTT. Translating gives CASSLGRDSTDTQYF.

This clone occurred once. The V and J genes are TRBV9 and TRBJ1-1, with D possibly matching TRBD1 (6 bases). V was pared by 2 bases and J by 4 bases, with 15 bases between. Germline V CDR1 and CDR2: SGDLS, YYNGEE. The CDR3 runs 15 residues. The CDR3 coding sequence is TGTGCCAGCAGCGTCGGGGGGGGGCTTGCCACTGAAGCTTTCTTT. Protein product: CASSVGGGLATEAFF.

The chain couples TRBV29-1 to TRBJ2-1; 8 bases are a match to TRBD1. J lost 4 bases, V lost 5 bases, and 7 bases had no gene match. The CDR3 length is 14 residues. Germline CDR1 SQVTM, CDR2 ANQGSEA. CDR3 coding DNA: TGCAGCGTTAAGCGACAGGGGACTTACAATGAGCAGTTCTTC. This sequence encodes CSVKRQGTYNEQFF.